This T cell receptor (beta chain) appears in the sequencing data of a study of OX40 agonist ivuxolimab in advanced cancers. V shed 9 bases, J shed 7 bases, and the junction held 14 bases outside the gene matches. This CDR3 is 15 amino acids long. Assay: immunoSEQ multiplex PCR; the TCRdb copy retains only in-frame clones and omits some. The sample lists roughly 75,000 clones; 85% to 90% were seen once. This clone is a singleton in its sample. This chain links TRBV23-1 with TRBJ1-4; TRBD1 agrees at 7 bases. TRBV23-1 is reported as an ORF; its role is uncertain. Here the sequenced sample was CD4+ or CD8+ T cells sorted from blood, taken in a trial of the OX40 agonist ivuxolimab. This TCR was recovered from an adult with an advanced solid tumor such as melanoma, head and neck, liver or kidney cancer. This CDR3 is CASTMEGGGCEKLFF. CDR3 nucleotides: TGCGCCAGTACAATGGAAGGAGGGGGCTGTGAAAAACTGTTTTTT.